Each of the 14 T cell receptor beta chains below was sequenced from the same sample in a study of response to subunit inactivated influenza vaccine. TCRdb analysed the RT-PCR reads with MiXCR anew, one entry per CDR3 protein. The sample shows hundreds of thousands of distinct CDR3 sequences, approximately 15% of them seen only once. Sequenced here: PBMCs from blood, sampled 14 to 15 days before vaccination. The receptors derive from a man aged 45-65 years who received an inactivated influenza vaccine.

This chain joins TRBV5-6 and TRBJ2-4; D not certain. The germline V gene encodes CDR1 SGHDT and CDR2 YYEEEE. V shed 4 bases and J shed 6 bases, with 8 bases lying between them. The CDR3 is made up of 12 amino acids. This CDR3 is CASSLTPNIQYF. The CDR3 bases are TGTGCCAGCAGCCTCACCCCAAACATTCAGTACTTC.

The table lists this clonotype with a few counts. The rearrangement uses TRBV10-3 and TRBJ1-1; D is unresolved. This CDR3 spans 15 amino acids. Looked up from germline, CDR1 is ENHRY and CDR2 is SYGVKD. V lost 2 bases, J lost 0 bases, and 10 bases lay in between. DNA for the CDR3: TGTGCCATCAGTGAGCGCGGCAGCATGAACACTGAAGCTTTCTTT. Translation gives CAISERGSMNTEAFF.

This clonotype was counted a few times. The chain is built from TRBV29-1 and TRBJ2-7; 9 bases align to TRBD1. The length of the CDR3 is 15 residues. Germline V CDR1 and CDR2: SQVTM, ANQGSEA. J was trimmed by 7 bases and V by 5 bases; bases with no gene match: 15. CDR3 nucleotides: TGCAGCGTTTTGGCCCCGGACAGGGGTCAGAGAGAGCAGTACTTC. Translated, it gives CSVLAPDRGQREQYF.

The chain combines TRBV3-1 with TRBJ2-7; possibly TRBD1 for D (6 bases). With 8 bases removed from V and 5 bases from J, the gap between germline ends came to 16 bases. The CDR3 is made up of 13 amino acids. Germline assignment: CDR1 LGHDT and CDR2 YNNKEL (reference sequence). The CDR3 bases are TGTGCCAGCTTAAACCAGGGGACCCACGAGCAGTACTTC. Translation gives CASLNQGTHEQYF.

This chain connects TRBV9 to TRBJ2-1; 8 nucleotides agree with TRBD2. The V and J ends lost 3 bases and 2 bases, in that order; junction bases with no gene match: 10. The length of the CDR3 is 17 residues. CDR1 and CDR2 from the germline V gene are SGDLS and YYNGEE. The chain's CDR3 is CASSGPSGTRPYNEQFF. The CDR3 bases are TGTGCCAGCAGCGGTCCATCCGGGACTAGACCCTACAATGAGCAGTTCTTC.

The chain uses TRBV7-9 and TRBJ1-4; D is perhaps TRBD1 (6 bases). The CDR3 runs 15 residues. The germline V gene encodes CDR1 SEHNR and CDR2 FQNEAQ (reference sequence). V was cut by 3 bases and J by 8 bases, with 16 bases left in between. The CDR3 loop is CASSFFRGGQEKLFF. CDR3 bases: TGTGCCAGCAGCTTCTTCAGGGGTGGTCAGGAAAAACTGTTTTTT.

The table lists this clonotype with many counts. The CDR3 nucleotides are TGTGCCAGCAGGACCGGGGAATATCAGCCCCAGCATTTT. This sequence encodes CASRTGEYQPQHF. This rearrangement joins TRBV6-2 or TRBV6-3 to TRBJ1-5, with D unclear. Germline assignment: CDR1 MNHEY and CDR2 SVGEGT. V was clipped by 6 bases and J by 5 bases, with 11 bases between them. This CDR3 has 13 amino acids.

CDR3 residues: CATSDLGGRAYEQFF. In DNA form, the CDR3 reads TGTGCCACCAGTGATTTGGGGGGGCGGGCATATGAGCAGTTCTTC. The gene calls are TRBV24-1 and TRBJ2-1, with D perhaps matching TRBD1 or TRBD2 (6 bases each). Trimming removed 0 bases at V and 8 bases at J, with 13 bases between. This CDR3 has 15 residues. CDR1 KGHDR and CDR2 SFDVKD come from the germline V gene.

This clonotype was found a few times. This sequence joins TRBV29-1 and TRBJ2-2; 7 bases are a match to TRBD2. Germline lookup yields CDR1 SQVTM and CDR2 ANQGSEA. After removal of 7 bases from V and 5 bases from J, the junction contained 4 bases not matched to a gene. The CDR3 contains 12 residues. CDR3 sequence reads: CSGGRGTGELFF. The CDR3 DNA sequence: TGCAGCGGCGGGAGAGGGACCGGGGAGCTGTTTTTT.

A remark on this clonotype: The junction does not match germline at one end; this may be a read error. The chain recombines TRBV7-7 with TRBJ2-5; 8 nucleotides match TRBD1. The CDR3 extends over 15 amino acids. CDR1 is SSHAT and CDR2 is FNYEAQ in the germline V gene (reference sequence). CDR3 DNA sequence: TGTGCTAGCAGCTTAGGGACAGGAGTACAAGAGACCCAGTACTTC. Translated, it gives CASSLGTGVQETQYF.

This sequence joins TRBV20-1 and TRBJ2-5; maybe TRBD2 (6 bases). Trimming removed 0 bases at V and 5 bases at J, with 16 bases between. The germline V gene has CDR1 DFQATT and CDR2 SNEGSKA (reference sequence). This CDR3 has 15 amino acids. The CDR3 DNA sequence: TGCAGTGCTAGAGATTCCTCTAGCGTGGGGGAGACCCAGTACTTC. It yields the protein CSARDSSSVGETQYF.

This clonotype was detected many times. This chain connects TRBV15 to TRBJ2-1, with 10 bases that match TRBD2. CDR3 length: 16 amino acids. In germline, CDR1 is LNHNV, CDR2 YYDKDF (reference sequence). The V and J ends lost 1 base and 0 bases, in that order; junction bases with no gene match: 0. Here the CDR3 reads CATSRASGSSYNEQFF. The CDR3 DNA reads TGTGCCACCAGCAGAGCTAGCGGGAGCTCCTACAATGAGCAGTTCTTC.

The chain combines TRBV20-1 with TRBJ2-7; D uncertain. The CDR3 length is 12 residues. CDR1 is DFQATT, CDR2 SNEGSKA, per germline (reference sequence). With 3 bases removed from V and 4 bases from J, the gap between germline ends came to 10 bases. For the CDR3, the DNA is TGCAGTGCTAGCGAGACGAATTACGAGCAGTACTTC. It is translated as CSASETNYEQYF.

The chain has TRBV5-1 and TRBJ2-7; 10 positions agree with TRBD2. The CDR3 has 16 residues. Germline V CDR1 and CDR2: SGHRS, YFSETQ. Trimming at V came to 0 bases and at J to 2 bases, leaving 5 bases not matched to a gene. CDR3 protein: CASSLVGLATTYEQYF. The CDR3 DNA follows: TGCGCCAGCAGCTTGGTGGGACTAGCGACAACCTACGAGCAGTACTTC.